These 9 T cell receptor beta chains originate from one sample sequenced in a study of control samples from healthy donors and cancer patients. This table comes from immunoSEQ multiplex PCR, and its TCRdb copy is limited to in-frame clones, with some not included. The data show 100,000 or so clones, around 92% seen once. The sequencing sample was made of blood. The receptors come from a woman between 18 and 29 years old in good health.

This clone was counted only a few times. This sequence joins TRBV4-3 and TRBJ2-7; 8 bases match TRBD1. Germline CDR1 and CDR2: LGHNA and YSLEER. The V segment lost 0 bases and the J segment 2 bases; nucleotides outside the gene matches: 3. This CDR3 is built from 15 residues. The CDR3 region is CASSQDQGAPYEQYF. Written as DNA, the CDR3 is TGCGCCAGCAGCCAAGACCAGGGGGCGCCCTACGAGCAGTACTTC.

This clone has only one observation. The chain has TRBV9 and TRBJ2-3; no clear D gene. This CDR3 is built from 16 residues. Germline V gene lookup returns CDR1 SGDLS and CDR2 YYNGEE. V lost 3 bases and J 4 bases, leaving 18 bases between the germline ends. CDR3 nucleotides: TGTGCCAGCAGCGCTGGGTTGAGTTTGGGTGCAGATACGCAGTATTTT. Protein product: CASSAGLSLGADTQYF.

The rearrangement links TRBV28 to TRBJ1-2; D is unclear. V lost 2 bases to trimming and J lost 9 bases, with 7 bases between them. The germline V gene encodes CDR1 MDHEN and CDR2 SYDVKM. CDR3 length equals 11 residues. The CDR3 spells CASSLVSSYTF. The CDR3, as DNA: TGTGCCAGCAGTTTAGTCAGTAGCTACACCTTC.

The chain combines TRBV9 with TRBJ2-3; TRBD2 agrees at 10 bases. The germline CDR1 and CDR2 sequences are SGDLS and YYNGEE. The CDR3 spans 15 residues. After removal of 0 bases from V and 4 bases from J, the junction contained 2 bases not matched to a gene. The CDR3 DNA follows: TGTGCCAGCAGCGTAGGGCTAGCGGGAGCAGATACGCAGTATTTT. It specifies CASSVGLAGADTQYF.

The chain is built from TRBV9 and TRBJ2-3; 7 bases line up with TRBD2. Trimming cost V 0 bases and J 2 bases; bases outside gene matches: 15. This CDR3 region has 19 residues. CDR1 SGDLS and CDR2 YYNGEE come from the germline V gene. For the CDR3, the DNA is TGTGCCAGCAGCGTAGACTCGGGAGGATCACATATATCCACAGATACGCAGTATTTT. It is translated as CASSVDSGGSHISTDTQYF.

V is TRBV10-3 and J is TRBJ1-3, with no clear D. The CDR3 is made up of 11 amino acids. Germline V gene data show CDR1 as ENHRY and CDR2 as SYGVKD. Trimming cost V 11 bases and J 5 bases, with 10 bases left between them. DNA of the CDR3: TGTGCCGTGAGACCGAGAAACACCATATATTTT. This encodes CAVRPRNTIYF.

The chain uses TRBV18 and TRBJ1-4, with 7 bases matching TRBD1. With 4 bases clipped from V and 5 bases from J, the junction kept 4 bases outside the gene matches. Per germline, CDR1 KGHSH and CDR2 LQKENI. The CDR3 has 14 amino acids. CDR3 protein: CASSRDRANEKLFF. CDR3 DNA: TGTGCCAGCTCACGTGACAGGGCCAATGAAAAACTGTTTTTT.

The J gene is TRBJ2-1, the V gene TRBV5-1; D remains ambiguous. Looked up from germline, CDR1 is SGHRS and CDR2 is YFSETQ. The CDR3 is 14 amino acids. The V and J ends lost 1 base and 5 bases respectively, with 10 bases between them. CDR3 DNA sequence: TGCGCCAGCAGCTTGACGGGCCCAAACAATGAGCAGTTCTTC. Protein: CASSLTGPNNEQFF.

This chain connects TRBV6-5 to TRBJ2-4, with 9 bases fitting TRBD1. The V segment lost 6 bases and the J segment 9 bases; nucleotides outside the gene matches: 6. Looked up from germline, CDR1 is MNHEY and CDR2 is SVGAGI. This CDR3 contains 13 residues. The CDR3 region is CASRPQGARIQYF. The CDR3 region has the DNA TGTGCCAGCAGGCCACAGGGGGCCCGCATTCAGTACTTC.